These 28 T cell receptor beta chains share one sample of origin, sequenced in a study of PD-1 blockade in classical Hodgkin lymphoma. Profiled with immunoSEQ multiplex PCR; TCRdb holds only in-frame clones, not every one. There are around 8,000 clones in the sample; 70% to 90% occur only once, and roughly a fifth lies in the top ten. Each patient relapsed following autologous stem cell transplantation, and prior brentuximab vedotin exposure differed. The CD8+ T cells came from thawed PBMCs through magnetic negative selection. The specimen comprised CD8+ T cells from blood, sampled at baseline. The receptors shown here come from a human donor with classical Hodgkin lymphoma.

The V call is TRBV2, the J call TRBJ2-7; TRBD1 is a possible D gene (5 bases). The CDR3 consists of 13 residues. Germline assignment: CDR1 SNHLY and CDR2 FYNNEI. V was shortened by 5 bases and J by 3 bases, with 11 bases between the two germline ends. CDR3 in DNA: TGTGCCAGCAGTAACAGGATCGACTACGAGCAGTACTTC. It encodes CASSNRIDYEQYF.

V and J are TRBV5-4 and TRBJ2-7; possibly TRBD2 for D (5 bases). The CDR3 totals 12 residues. V was cut by 2 bases and J by 7 bases, with 10 bases left in between. Germline values: CDR1 SGHNT, CDR2 YYREEE (reference sequence). The CDR3 nucleotides are TGTGCCAGCAGCTTTCCCACGGGGGAGCAGTACTTC. It encodes CASSFPTGEQYF.

The chain employs TRBV30 and TRBJ2-3, with TRBD2 identical over 12 bases. V dropped 0 bases and J dropped 5; count of bases not matched to a gene: 3. Per the germline V gene, CDR1 is GTSNPN and CDR2 is SVGIG (reference sequence). This CDR3 comprises 15 residues. The CDR3 sequence: CAWSVASGREDTQYF. The CDR3 DNA reads as TGTGCCTGGAGTGTTGCTAGCGGGAGGGAAGATACGCAGTATTTT. Variable domain in full (rest from reference TRBV30 and TRBJ2-3): SQTIHQWPATLVQPVGSPLSLECTVEGTSNPNLYWYRQAAGRGLQLLFYSVGIGQISSEVPQNLSASRPQDRQFILSSKKLLLSDSGFYLCAWSVASGREDTQYFGPGTRLTVL.

This clone occurred once. V gene TRBV27 combines with J gene TRBJ1-5; D unclear. The V end lost 2 bases, the J end lost 4 bases, and 9 bases lay between the germline ends. The V gene's germline CDR1 is MNHEY and CDR2 SMNVEV (reference sequence). The CDR3 runs to 14 residues. The CDR3 is CASSLGTNNQPQHF. The CDR3 nucleotides are TGTGCCAGCAGTTTAGGTACAAATAATCAGCCCCAGCATTTT.

The sample holds one count of this clone. The rearrangement joins TRBV27 to TRBJ2-2; 12 bases fit TRBD2. V was pared by 3 bases and J by 4 bases, with 3 bases of the junction left unmatched. This CDR3 has 16 residues. Germline V gene lookup returns CDR1 MNHEY and CDR2 SMNVEV (reference sequence). In DNA, the CDR3 is TGTGCCAGCAGTTTCGGACTAGCGGGGCCCACCGGGGAGCTGTTTTTT. This sequence encodes CASSFGLAGPTGELFF.

This sequence joins TRBV7-6 and TRBJ2-2; TRBD1 might be the D (6 bases). The CDR3 spans 16 residues. The germline V and J ends were trimmed by 5 bases and 5 bases, with 18 bases remaining between them. Germline V gene data show CDR1 as SGHVS and CDR2 as FNYEAQ. CDR3: CASSGLGDRTTGELFF. As DNA, the CDR3 is TGTGCCAGCAGCGGCCTCGGAGACAGGACGACCGGGGAGCTGTTTTTT.

V and J are TRBV29-1 and TRBJ2-2; D is possibly TRBD1 (6 bases). With 4 bases removed from V and 3 bases from J, the gap between germline ends came to 18 bases. Germline CDR1 reads SQVTM; CDR2 reads ANQGSEA. This CDR3 region has 16 residues. CDR3 nucleotide sequence: TGCAGCGTTGGGGCCCAGTGGGCAGGGGACACCGGGGAGCTGTTTTTT. It translates to CSVGAQWAGDTGELFF.

The genes are TRBV6-6 and TRBJ1-2; D not certain. The CDR3 is 16 residues long. Looked up from germline, CDR1 is MNHNY and CDR2 is SVGAGI (reference sequence). V was clipped by 0 bases and J by 1 base, with 12 bases between them. CDR3 sequence (DNA): TGTGCCAGCAGTTACTCGACGCCAGAGATTAACTATGGCTACACCTTC. Translation: CASSYSTPEINYGYTF.

The J gene is TRBJ2-5, the V gene TRBV29-1, with D possibly TRBD1 on 6 matching bases. Germline V lookup: CDR1 SQVTM, CDR2 ANQGSEA. CDR3 length equals 14 residues. V shed 1 base and J shed 1 base, with 10 bases lying between them. CDR3 in amino acids: CSVEGQERQETQYF. In DNA, the CDR3 is TGCAGCGTTGAAGGACAGGAGCGCCAAGAGACCCAGTACTTC.

This chain connects TRBV6-5 to TRBJ1-5, with 10 positions matching TRBD1. With 3 bases clipped from V and 6 bases from J, the junction kept 2 bases outside the gene matches. The CDR3 runs to 14 residues. Germline V gene data show CDR1 as MNHEY and CDR2 as SVGAGI. DNA of the CDR3: TGTGCCAGCAGTTATCGACAGGGGGCTCAGCCCCAGCATTTT. It is translated as CASSYRQGAQPQHF.

The CDR3 region is CASSAGSYEQYF. CDR3 sequence (DNA): TGTGCCAGCAGCGCCGGATCCTACGAGCAGTACTTC. The chain links TRBV11-2 to TRBJ2-7; D is undetermined. This CDR3 has 12 amino acids. Trimming shortened V by 5 bases and J by 1 base, and 6 bases separated the two germline ends. Germline loops: CDR1 SGHAT, CDR2 FQNNGV.

The chain has TRBV13 and TRBJ2-5; D is unclear. This CDR3 contains 14 residues. Germline V gene sequence: CDR1 PRHDT, CDR2 FYEKMQ (reference sequence). Between the trimmed V and J ends, which lost 0 bases and 1 base, there was a span of 6 bases. CDR3 sequence (DNA): TGTGCCAGCAGCTTAGGGGCCGCCCAAGAGACCCAGTACTTC. Its translation is CASSLGAAQETQYF.

The rearrangement uses TRBV19 and TRBJ2-7; D gene unclear. V lost 5 bases and J lost 0, with 14 bases in between. The CDR3 covers 15 residues. Germline-derived CDR1 and CDR2 are LNHDA and SQIVND (reference sequence). CDR3 loop: CASSSRPDYSYEQYF. For the CDR3, the DNA is TGTGCCAGTAGTTCCCGACCCGATTACTCCTACGAGCAGTACTTC. Supplemented by reference TRBV19 and TRBJ2-7, the full variable domain reads DGGITQSPKYLFRKEGQNVTLSCEQNLNHDAMYWYRQDPGQGLRLIYYSQIVNDFQKGDIAEGYSVSREKKESFPLTVTSAQKNPTAFYLCASSSRPDYSYEQYFGPGTRLTVT.

This clone has just one count. This chain uses TRBV29-1 with TRBJ2-7, with TRBD1 matching 10 bases. With V trimmed by 0 bases and J by 4 bases, 6 bases remained unmatched. Germline-derived CDR1 and CDR2 are SQVTM and ANQGSEA. CDR3 length equals 15 residues. The CDR3 coding sequence is TGCAGCGTTGAAGATGGGGACAGGGGAACTTACGAGCAGTACTTC. The encoded protein is CSVEDGDRGTYEQYF.

The rearrangement joins TRBV27 to TRBJ1-4; D unclear. Trimming shortened V by 5 bases and J by 0 bases, and 13 bases separated the two germline ends. Germline V gene sequence: CDR1 MNHEY, CDR2 SMNVEV (reference sequence). The length of the CDR3 is 16 residues. CDR3 in amino acids: CASSPFRHATNEKLFF. CDR3 sequence (DNA): TGTGCCAGCAGTCCTTTCCGACACGCAACTAATGAAAAACTGTTTTTT.

The chain joins TRBV27 to TRBJ1-2; TRBD1 matches at 7 bases. The junction had 3 bases not matched to a gene; V was cut back by 5 bases and J by 3 bases. Germline CDR1 MNHEY, CDR2 SMNVEV (reference sequence). The CDR3 totals 13 residues. Here the CDR3 reads CASSGDRDYGYTF. As DNA, the CDR3 is TGTGCCAGCAGTGGCGACAGGGACTATGGCTACACCTTC.

This chain links TRBV5-6 with TRBJ2-7; D might be TRBD2 (5 bases). V lost 2 bases to trimming and J lost 0 bases, with 12 bases between them. The CDR3 is made up of 15 amino acids. CDR1 is SGHDT, CDR2 YYEEEE, per germline. The CDR3 sequence is CASSFTHAGSYEQYF. CDR3 bases: TGTGCCAGCAGCTTTACCCACGCGGGCTCCTACGAGCAGTACTTC.

This chain links TRBV28 with TRBJ2-5; 10 bases are a match to TRBD2. The CDR3 contains 17 residues. V was clipped by 2 bases and J by 1 base; unmatched bases: 7. The germline V gene encodes CDR1 MDHEN and CDR2 SYDVKM. The CDR3 DNA follows: TGTGCCAGCAGTTTACTACTAGCGGGACCTTCCCAAGAGACCCAGTACTTC. It translates to CASSLLLAGPSQETQYF.

DNA for the CDR3: TGTGCCAGTAGCTGGACAGGGTTGGCCGGGGAGCTGTTTTTT. Its translation: CASSWTGLAGELFF. The rearrangement joins TRBV19 to TRBJ2-2; 8 bases align to TRBD1. The junction had 6 bases not matched to a gene; V was cut back by 6 bases and J by 6 bases. The germline CDR1 and CDR2 sequences are LNHDA and SQIVND (reference sequence). CDR3 length: 14 amino acids.

This chain joins TRBV4-1 and TRBJ2-2, with D tentatively TRBD1 or TRBD2 (5 bases each). The germline gives CDR1 MGHRA, CDR2 YSYEKL. The CDR3 covers 15 residues. The ends were cut back, 1 base at V and 1 base at J, with 7 bases in the middle. In DNA, the CDR3 is TGCGCCAGCAGCCAAGTTGGGGGGAACACCGGGGAGCTGTTTTTT. This encodes CASSQVGGNTGELFF.

This sequence joins TRBV19 and TRBJ2-7; D gene uncertain. V lost 3 bases and J lost 4, with 10 bases in between. Germline CDR1 LNHDA, CDR2 SQIVND (reference sequence). The CDR3 consists of 13 residues. CDR3 residues: CASSIDILYEQYF. CDR3 DNA sequence: TGTGCCAGTAGTATCGACATCCTATACGAGCAGTACTTC.

This chain links TRBV6-1 with TRBJ2-1, with D perhaps TRBD2 (5 bases). From germline, CDR1 is MNHNS and CDR2 SASEGT. The CDR3 runs 15 residues. V was clipped by 1 base and J by 4 bases, with 11 bases between them. The CDR3, as DNA: TGTGCCAGCAGTGAAGGGGCTAGCACATACAATGAGCAGTTCTTC. It specifies CASSEGASTYNEQFF.

The rearrangement uses TRBV7-8 and TRBJ1-1; no reliable D call. The CDR3 is 14 residues long. Germline CDR1 SGHVS, CDR2 FQNEAQ. Trimming removed 2 bases from V and 6 bases from J, with 13 bases in between. The CDR3 loop is CASSLPPYGSEAFF. Here the CDR3 DNA reads TGTGCCAGCAGCTTACCCCCCTATGGTTCTGAAGCTTTCTTT.

This clone was observed a few times. The same CDR3 can be traced to other DNA sequences in this sample. The chain employs TRBV4-1 and TRBJ1-6; D is ambiguous. V gave up 0 bases and J gave up 0 bases, with 9 bases separating them. The germline V gene encodes CDR1 MGHRA and CDR2 YSYEKL. The CDR3 runs 17 residues. CDR3 sequence: CASSQEGQSSYNSPLHF. The CDR3 DNA is TGCGCCAGCAGCCAAGAGGGCCAGAGCTCCTATAATTCACCCCTCCACTTT.

As DNA, the CDR3 is TGTGCCAGCAGTGAAGGGAACAGTCTGCCCTACGAGCAGTACTTC. Protein product: CASSEGNSLPYEQYF. The V gene is TRBV2, the J gene TRBJ2-7, with D hard to call. V lost 1 base and J lost 2, with 12 bases in between. Germline CDR1 is SNHLY and CDR2 is FYNNEI. The CDR3 covers 15 residues. The full variable domain, with the rest looked up from reference TRBV2 and TRBJ2-7, is EPEVTQTPSHQVTQMGQEVILRCVPISNHLYFYWYRQILGQKVEFLVSFYNNEISEKSEIFDDQFSVERPDGSNFTLKIRSTKLEDSAMYFCASSEGNSLPYEQYFGPGTRLTVT.

V gene TRBV4-1 combines with J gene TRBJ1-1, with a tentative D call TRBD1 (6 bases). The germline gives CDR1 MGHRA, CDR2 YSYEKL. V was pared by 3 bases and J by 0 bases, with 8 bases between. The CDR3 is 14 amino acids. Written as DNA, the CDR3 is TGCGCCAGCAGCCACGGACAGATGAACACTGAAGCTTTCTTT. This codes for CASSHGQMNTEAFF.

The chain joins TRBV10-1 to TRBJ2-1, with D perhaps given as TRBD1 or TRBD2 (5 bases each). The CDR3 contains 15 residues. Between the trimmed V and J ends, which lost 2 bases and 4 bases, there was a span of 12 bases. CDR1 is WNHNN, CDR2 SYGVQD, per germline (reference sequence). The CDR3 DNA follows: TGCGCCAGCAGTGAGATTCGGGACGAGTACAATGAGCAGTTCTTC. Its protein product is CASSEIRDEYNEQFF.

This sequence joins TRBV10-2 and TRBJ2-1, with 7 bases that match TRBD1. The V gene end was trimmed by 10 bases and the J gene end by 7 bases; junction bases not matched to a gene: 13. The CDR3 totals 14 residues. Germline CDR1 and CDR2: WSHSY and SAAADI. CDR3 in DNA: TGCGCCACCTCAGACAGGGTAGGACTGAATGAGCAGTTCTTC. Its protein is CATSDRVGLNEQFF.